Below, 28 T cell receptor beta chains from the same sample are listed, as sequenced in a study of shared clonotypes between healthy human individuals. The data were produced by immunoSEQ multiplex PCR, yet TCRdb's version contains in-frame clones alone and is incomplete. The sample yields around 510,000 clones, around 80% seen once. Sequenced sample: PBMCs. The receptor source for this set is a woman aged 40 to 49 in good health. Some clones in this sample may be carry-over from other donors' samples.

J is TRBJ2-7 and V is TRBV10-3; 7 bases map to TRBD2. Germline lookup yields CDR1 ENHRY and CDR2 SYGVKD. This CDR3 is 14 amino acids long. V was pared by 6 bases and J by 5 bases, with 10 bases of the junction left unmatched. In DNA, the CDR3 is TGTGCCATCAGACTAGCGTTATCGTCCCACGAGCAGTACTTC. Protein product: CAIRLALSSHEQYF.

This chain's CDR3 is CASSTQGQPQHF. Here the CDR3 DNA reads TGTGCCAGCAGCACACAGGGTCAGCCCCAGCATTTT. The gene calls are TRBV7-2 and TRBJ1-5; D is possibly TRBD1 (6 bases). Germline-derived CDR1 and CDR2 are SGHTA and FQGNSA. CDR3 length: 12 residues. V was clipped by 5 bases and J by 6 bases, with 8 bases between them.

This chain uses TRBV6-1 with TRBJ2-3; TRBD2 might be the D (5 bases). With 3 bases removed from V and 6 bases from J, the gap between germline ends came to 7 bases. CDR1 is MNHNS, CDR2 SASEGT, per germline. The CDR3 sequence is 12 residues long. CDR3: CASSDWEDTQYF. CDR3 nucleotides: TGTGCCAGCAGTGATTGGGAGGATACGCAGTATTTT.

The chain recombines TRBV7-2 with TRBJ2-5, with TRBD1 matching 8 bases. Germline loops: CDR1 SGHTA, CDR2 FQGNSA. Trimming cost V 4 bases and J 5 bases; bases outside gene matches: 9. This CDR3 spans 15 amino acids. In nucleotides, the CDR3 is TGTGCCAGCAGCTCCTCCAGGGGGCTTCAGGAGACCCAGTACTTC. Translating it yields CASSSSRGLQETQYF.

Only a few counts were recorded for this clone. The chain employs TRBV7-2 and TRBJ2-1; D may be TRBD2 (6 bases). CDR3 length: 15 residues. CDR1 SGHTA and CDR2 FQGNSA come from the germline V gene. V lost 8 bases and J lost 8, with 22 bases in between. The CDR3 coding sequence is TGTGCCAGCGGCAGAGTACTCGGGGGTGTGGATGAGCAGTTCTTC. Protein product: CASGRVLGGVDEQFF.

V is TRBV11-3 and J is TRBJ2-1, with 8 positions matching TRBD2. Germline V gene lookup returns CDR1 SGHNT and CDR2 YENEEA. Trimming removed 5 bases from V and 10 bases from J; junction bases left unmatched: 13. There are 15 residues in the CDR3. The CDR3 spells CASSRGGLPGSEQFF. The CDR3 DNA sequence: TGTGCCAGCAGCCGGGGGGGACTGCCGGGGTCGGAGCAGTTCTTC.

This CDR3 is CASRASGSGTGELFF. CDR3 nucleotides: TGTGCCAGCAGGGCAAGCGGGAGCGGGACCGGGGAGCTGTTTTTT. J is TRBJ2-2 and V is TRBV2, with 8 nucleotides matching TRBD2. The CDR3 runs 15 residues. Germline assignment: CDR1 SNHLY and CDR2 FYNNEI. V was pared by 6 bases and J by 5 bases, with 8 bases of the junction left unmatched.

This chain connects TRBV6-1 to TRBJ2-7; TRBD1 might be the D (6 bases). The CDR3 contains 12 residues. V was clipped by 5 bases and J by 4 bases, with 9 bases between them. Germline assignment: CDR1 MNHNS and CDR2 SASEGT. In DNA, the CDR3 is TGTGCCAGCAGTCAAAGGGGGTACGAGCAGTACTTC. Protein product: CASSQRGYEQYF.

The rearrangement uses TRBV30 and TRBJ1-1; 10 nucleotides line up with TRBD1. Germline lookup yields CDR1 GTSNPN and CDR2 SVGIG (reference sequence). This CDR3 comprises 14 residues. The ends lost 2 bases at V and 10 bases at J; junction bases unmatched: 10. CDR3 nucleotides: TGTGCCTGGAGTCTGCGGACAGGGGGAGGGCCAGCTTTCTTT. Protein: CAWSLRTGGGPAFF.

The chain carries TRBV18 and TRBJ2-7, with D unclear. Germline V gene data show CDR1 as KGHSH and CDR2 as LQKENI. V was clipped by 2 bases and J by 9 bases, with 14 bases between them. CDR3 length: 13 amino acids. CDR3 sequence: CASSPYAGDRQYF. The CDR3 nucleotides read TGTGCCAGCTCACCATACGCTGGGGATCGGCAGTACTTC. The whole variable domain, filled in from reference TRBV18 and TRBJ2-7, reads NAGVMQNPRHLVRRRGQEARLRCSPMKGHSHVYWYRQLPEEGLKFMVYLQKENIIDESGMPKERFSAEFPKEGPSILRIQQVVRGDSAAYFCASSPYAGDRQYFGPGTRLTVT.

J is TRBJ1-5 and V is TRBV15; a weak D match, TRBD1 (6 bases). This CDR3 comprises 16 residues. Germline V lookup: CDR1 LNHNV, CDR2 YYDKDF (reference sequence). V lost 2 bases, J lost 2 bases, and 13 bases lay in between. This CDR3 is CATSRRLDSGNQPQHF. The CDR3 nucleotides are TGTGCCACCAGCAGACGGTTGGACAGTGGCAATCAGCCCCAGCATTTT.

In this sample, this clone turned up a few times. The chain has TRBV11-2 and TRBJ2-7; D remains unclear. This CDR3 spans 14 amino acids. Trimming cost V 1 base and J 2 bases, with 9 bases left between them. Germline V gene lookup returns CDR1 SGHAT and CDR2 FQNNGV. As DNA, the CDR3 is TGTGCCAGCAGCTTAGGGTTGGATACCTACGAGCAGTACTTC. It translates to CASSLGLDTYEQYF.

CDR3 bases: TGTGCCAGCACCTCATTTCCGGGACAGGAGAATGAAAAACTGTTTTTT. Translating gives CASTSFPGQENEKLFF. The genes are TRBV7-9 and TRBJ1-4; TRBD1 agrees at 8 bases. Germline loops: CDR1 SEHNR, CDR2 FQNEAQ (reference sequence). The CDR3 totals 16 residues. V shed 7 bases, J shed 5 bases, and the junction held 12 bases outside the gene matches.

This clone was detected ten times or more. Other DNA sequences of this sample code for an identical CDR3. The V call is TRBV4-1, the J call TRBJ2-5, with TRBD2 as a possible D gene (7 bases). The CDR3 has 14 amino acids. Trimming pared 0 bases from V and 5 bases from J, leaving 10 bases between. From germline, CDR1 is MGHRA and CDR2 YSYEKL. CDR3 loop: CASSQDGGAETQYF. CDR3 coding DNA: TGCGCCAGCAGCCAAGATGGGGGGGCGGAGACCCAGTACTTC.

This sequence joins TRBV30 and TRBJ1-1, with TRBD1 matching 8 bases. This CDR3 has 16 amino acids. Germline CDR1 is GTSNPN and CDR2 is SVGIG (reference sequence). J lost 1 base, V lost 3 bases, and 10 bases had no gene match. CDR3: CAWRPPGGRQNTEAFF. CDR3 in DNA: TGTGCCTGGAGACCCCCAGGGGGCAGACAGAACACTGAAGCTTTCTTT.

About this clone itself: The conserved phenylalanine or tryptophan is not found at the CDR3 terminus, so this likely reflects a read error. The chain uses TRBV6-6 and TRBJ1-1; D is undetermined. The germline gives CDR1 MNHNY, CDR2 SVGAGI (reference sequence). V was cut by 1 base and J by 1 base, with 13 bases left in between. The length of the CDR3 is 16 residues. CDR3 in amino acids: CASSYYPVPQNTEAFL. For the CDR3, the DNA is TGTGCCAGCAGTTACTACCCGGTCCCCCAGAACACTGAAGCTTTCCTT.

This clone was found a few times. The chain links TRBV9 to TRBJ2-7, with 14 bases fitting TRBD2. The CDR3 totals 15 residues. Germline loops: CDR1 SGDLS, CDR2 YYNGEE. V lost 4 bases and J lost 4; bases outside the gene matches: 4. DNA for the CDR3: TGTGCCAGCAGCCCCCGGACTAGCGGGAGGTACGAGCAGTACTTC. Its protein product is CASSPRTSGRYEQYF.

In this sample, this clone turned up once. The chain has TRBV2 and TRBJ2-5; D may be TRBD2 (5 bases). Germline assignment: CDR1 SNHLY and CDR2 FYNNEI. Trimming left V 4 bases short and J 5 bases short, with 14 bases between. The CDR3 has 14 residues. The CDR3 nucleotides are TGTGCCAGCAGTGGAACGGGGAGTCCGGAGACCCAGTACTTC. Its translation is CASSGTGSPETQYF. Combining the CDR3 with reference TRBV2 and TRBJ2-5 gives the whole variable domain EPEVTQTPSHQVTQMGQEVILRCVPISNHLYFYWYRQILGQKVEFLVSFYNNEISEKSEIFDDQFSVERPDGSNFTLKIRSTKLEDSAMYFCASSGTGSPETQYFGPGTRLLVL.

This chain joins TRBV2 and TRBJ2-7; 8 nucleotides line up with TRBD1. With 6 bases clipped from V and 6 bases from J, the junction kept 7 bases outside the gene matches. There are 13 residues in the CDR3. Looked up from germline, CDR1 is SNHLY and CDR2 is FYNNEI. The CDR3 loop is CASSPQTGAEQYF. CDR3 DNA: TGTGCCAGCAGCCCCCAGACAGGGGCCGAGCAGTACTTC.

The V gene is TRBV11-2, the J gene TRBJ1-1; 11 nucleotides match TRBD1. Trimming at V came to 1 base and at J to 11 bases, leaving 3 bases not matched to a gene. CDR1 and CDR2 from the germline V gene are SGHAT and FQNNGV. The CDR3 loop spans 13 amino acids. CDR3 residues: CASSLGTGGKAFF. In nucleotides, the CDR3 is TGTGCCAGCAGCTTAGGGACAGGGGGCAAGGCTTTCTTT.

The V gene is TRBV7-6, the J gene TRBJ2-7, with 11 bases fitting TRBD1. J gave up 4 bases and V 4 bases, and 3 bases lay outside the gene matches. CDR1 is SGHVS and CDR2 is FNYEAQ in the germline V gene. The CDR3 is 14 residues long. The CDR3 DNA is TGTGCCAGCAGCTGGGGACAGGGGGGTTACGAGCAGTACTTC. This translates into CASSWGQGGYEQYF.

The chain joins TRBV4-1 to TRBJ2-7; D assignment may be TRBD1 or TRBD2 (5 bases each). Per the germline V gene, CDR1 is MGHRA and CDR2 is YSYEKL. This CDR3 has 14 residues. Deletions cut 0 bases from V and 9 bases from J, with 15 bases between. CDR3 nucleotide sequence: TGCGCCAGCAGCCAAGAGGGTCAGGGTGGGGGGCAGTACTTC. Its protein product is CASSQEGQGGGQYF.

This chain uses TRBV10-3 with TRBJ1-4; D not resolved. Trimming took 4 bases from V and 0 from J, leaving 6 bases between them. Germline V CDR1 and CDR2: ENHRY, SYGVKD. The CDR3 is 14 amino acids. Here the CDR3 DNA reads TGTGCCATCAGTGGAACAGCAACTAATGAAAAACTGTTTTTT. Its protein product is CAISGTATNEKLFF.

The chain is built from TRBV5-4 and TRBJ2-3; 12 bases line up with TRBD2. The CDR3 contains 16 residues. Germline assignment: CDR1 SGHNT and CDR2 YYREEE (reference sequence). V was clipped by 2 bases and J by 5 bases; unmatched bases: 6. CDR3 protein: CASSLRLAGAEDTQYF. The CDR3 DNA follows: TGTGCCAGCAGCTTACGACTAGCGGGAGCTGAAGATACGCAGTATTTT.

This chain joins TRBV29-1 and TRBJ2-5; D is possibly TRBD1 or TRBD2 (6 bases each). The tail of the sequence fits TRBJ2-7 better, so the J call may be wrong. The length of the CDR3 is 13 residues. CDR1 is SQVTM and CDR2 is ANQGSEA in the germline V gene. CDR3 DNA sequence: TGCAGCGTTGACTTAGGGGGGACTTACGAGCAGTACTTC. This codes for CSVDLGGTYEQYF.

The count of this clone is one. The chain combines TRBV18 with TRBJ2-5, with 9 bases matching TRBD1. Germline-derived CDR1 and CDR2 are KGHSH and LQKENI. CDR3 length equals 14 residues. The V gene end was trimmed by 6 bases and the J gene end by 0 bases; junction bases not matched to a gene: 2. CDR3 protein: CASSRDRDQETQYF. The CDR3 coding sequence is TGTGCCAGCTCCAGGGACAGGGACCAAGAGACCCAGTACTTC.

The chain carries TRBV18 and TRBJ1-4; TRBD1 aligns across 9 bases. Germline lookup yields CDR1 KGHSH and CDR2 LQKENI. The CDR3 is 14 amino acids. Trimming removed 6 bases from V and 8 bases from J; junction bases left unmatched: 7. The CDR3 sequence: CASSPGTGREKLFF. The CDR3 nucleotides are TGTGCCAGCTCGCCCGGGACAGGGCGCGAAAAACTGTTTTTT.

CDR3 protein: CASSPLAGGPHTQYF. The CDR3 DNA sequence: TGTGCCAGCAGTCCACTAGCGGGAGGGCCACATACGCAGTATTTT. V gene TRBV7-3 combines with J gene TRBJ2-3; 13 nucleotides match TRBD2. The CDR3 length is 15 residues. V gave up 6 bases and J gave up 7 bases; unmatched junction bases: 7. The germline gives CDR1 SGHTA, CDR2 FQGTGA.